This is a list of T cell receptor beta chains from one sample in a study of graft-versus-host responses after intestinal transplantation. TCRdb's copy holds only in-frame clones and misses some; the assay was immunoSEQ multiplex PCR. The sample comprises 15,000 to 20,000 clones, roughly a third of which are singletons, and more than 1.5% rests with the top ten. Sequenced here: alloreactive CD4+ T cells from a mixed lymphocyte reaction culture, sampled before transplantation. These receptors all stem from a human patient who was an organ donor for intestinal transplantation. Each CDR3 is given with its conserved first and last residue.

v_call	j_call	cdr3_aa
TRBV7-2	TRBJ1-5	CASSLGRGQPQHF
TRBV11-2	TRBJ2-7	CASSLRTSGTYPYEQYF
TRBV5-5	TRBJ2-5	CASSLFWGQQETQYF
TRBV5-1	TRBJ1-3	CASSPGTGGNTIYF
TRBV21-1	TRBJ2-2	CASSKKKGQGTGELFF
TRBV5-1	TRBJ1-2	CASTRADRSYGYTF
TRBV6-1	TRBJ1-6	CASSGFGRETPLHF
TRBV6-1	TRBJ2-7	CASTLAREQYF
TRBV28	TRBJ2-7	CASSLNRVDEQYF
TRBV5-6	TRBJ1-6	CASSPGTSSYNSPLHF
TRBV9	TRBJ2-5	CASSVSPRGGGLETQYF
TRBV7-7	TRBJ2-5	CASSFAPRETQYF
TRBV11-2	TRBJ2-1	CASSPQVPLGYYNEQFF
TRBV5-1	TRBJ1-4	CASSLDRPANEKLFF
TRBV13	TRBJ2-2	CASSSRAGGYNTGELFF
TRBV5-1	TRBJ1-4	CASSPQGYNEKLFF
TRBV4-1	TRBJ2-3	CASSRKLGDTQYF
TRBV7-9	TRBJ2-7	CASSFQYPGSGPYEQYF
TRBV5-1	TRBJ2-7	CASSLGVGGRGYEQYF
TRBV30	TRBJ2-2	CAWSVWGGAGELFF
TRBV10-3	TRBJ1-2	CAISVIGGAYGYTF
TRBV19	TRBJ2-2	CASSILAGGPGELFF
TRBV5-4	TRBJ2-1	CASLMTPSYNEQFF
TRBV7-2	TRBJ2-7	CASSLAGLTEQYF
TRBV10-3	TRBJ2-7	CAISPQGIAYEQYF
TRBV21-1	TRBJ2-1	CASSPGNRAYNEQFF
TRBV6-5	TRBJ2-2	CASIMQEHRGAVF
TRBV5-1	TRBJ1-3	CASSLLGVPGNTIYF
TRBV18	TRBJ2-7	CASSQEVTYEQYF
TRBV11-2	TRBJ2-7	CASRLQSLSYEQYF
TRBV7-2	TRBJ2-7	CASSLRAVAYEQYF
TRBV9	TRBJ2-2	CASSVTPLIAGGLTGELFF
TRBV2	TRBJ2-2	CASSAGAGANTGELFF
TRBV18	TRBJ2-5	CASSPQWFGQGQETQYF
TRBV7-2	TRBJ2-2	CASSLLSLANTGELFF
TRBV4-1	TRBJ1-4	CASSQDWQGLGLYEKLFF
TRBV12-5	TRBJ2-7	CASGPEPDRGYYRRYEQYF
TRBV2	TRBJ2-6	CASSLAGGGANVLTF
TRBV10-3	TRBJ2-7	CATGQVSYEQYF
TRBV5-4	TRBJ2-5	CASSPGTGGRETQYF
TRBV6-5	TRBJ1-1	CASSYAVGWAFF
TRBV11-2	TRBJ1-1	CASSRSRGQITEAFF
TRBV4-3	TRBJ2-5	CASSQRLQGKETQYF
TRBV25-1	TRBJ2-6	CASSVGANVLTF
TRBV7-2	TRBJ2-7	CASSLAIASGGAYEQYF
TRBV23-1	TRBJ1-3	CASSQSSKGAGNTIYF
TRBV30	TRBJ2-7	CAWSKGTGGYEQYF
TRBV7-9	TRBJ1-2	CASSWTELYGYTF
TRBV6-5	TRBJ1-2	CASSRGDSYGYTF